What follows are 29 T cell receptor beta chains derived from one specimen sequenced in a study of tumor-infiltrating lymphocytes in primary liver carcinoma. Production of TCR beta cDNA used around 500 ng total RNA together with a constant-region primer. Investigators got TCR beta libraries out of three nested multiplex PCR rounds, done with slightly modified ARM-PCR. A C-beta reverse primer was combined with TRBV1-TRBV30 forward primers in the first two PCR rounds, and each round had about 10 cycles. TCRdb redid the calling of the multiplex PCR reads with MiXCR, one entry per CDR3 protein. Among some 200,000 distinct CDR3 sequences listed, about two thirds were seen once. Researchers drew blood RNA from unsorted whole blood and extracted germline DNA as well. Sequencing was performed on peripheral blood. The receptor source for this set is a woman aged 60-75 years with primary liver carcinoma and hepatitis B virus infection.

The genes are TRBV12-3 or TRBV12-4 and TRBJ1-1; D may be TRBD1 (6 bases). V shed 5 bases and J shed 1 base, with 17 bases lying between them. This CDR3 is 16 amino acids long. DNA of the CDR3: TGTGCCAGCAGTCCCTGGGGGGGGCGTAGGAACACTGAAGCTTTCTTT. It specifies CASSPWGGRRNTEAFF.

This clonotype was picked up one time. A single base separates this from a much larger clone, so it may be a read error. No conserved phenylalanine or tryptophan ends this CDR3, so it is likely a read error. The limits of the CDR3 on the DNA are not certain, so only TCRdb's listed CDR3 is given. This chain joins TRBV6-1 and TRBJ1-2. The CDR3 comprises 10 residues, both ends counted. Germline V gene sequence: CDR1 MNHNS, CDR2 SASEGT. This CDR3 is CASSEDSISL.

This clonotype was picked up many times. CDR3 sequence (DNA): TGTGCCAGCAGCCGCGAAACTAGCGGCACAGATACGCAGTATTTT. Its protein is CASSRETSGTDTQYF. The genes are TRBV7-8 and TRBJ2-3, with 7 positions matching TRBD2. V lost 5 bases to trimming and J lost 1 base; unmatched junction nucleotides: 6. Germline CDR1 is SGHVS and CDR2 is FQNEAQ. The CDR3 loop spans 15 amino acids.

For this clonotype: A read error may explain this, as a much larger clone is one base away. V usage is TRBV28 and J usage is TRBJ2-7, with 7 bases fitting TRBD2. Germline V gene sequence: CDR1 MDHEN, CDR2 SYDVKM. Germline trimming cut 6 bases from V and 6 bases from J; bases unmatched to any gene: 14. CDR3 size: 15 residues. For the CDR3, the DNA is TGTGCCAGCAGCGAACCCGAGACTAGCACCCTCGAGCAGTACTTC. Encoded protein: CASSEPETSTLEQYF. The full variable domain, rest sourced from reference TRBV28 and TRBJ2-7, is DVKVTQSSRYLVKRTGEKVFLECVQDMDHENMFWYRQDPGLGLRLIYFSYDVKMKEKGDIPEGYSVSREKKERFSLILESASTNQTSMYLCASSEPETSTLEQYFGPGTRLTVT.

Turning to this clonotype: Germline and junction disagree at one end, which may indicate a read error. The J gene is TRBJ2-1, the V gene TRBV5-1; 11 positions match TRBD2. Germline CDR1 SGHRS, CDR2 YFSETQ. The CDR3 covers 16 residues. As DNA, the CDR3 is TGCGCCAGCAGCATACTAGCGGGGGCCTCCTACATTGAGCAGTTCTTC. It specifies CASSILAGASYIEQFF.

The V and J genes are TRBV11-2 and TRBJ2-3, with TRBD2 identical over 15 bases. Germline CDR1 is SGHAT and CDR2 is FQNNGV. CDR3 size: 18 residues. Unmatched junction bases numbered 15, after V lost 8 bases and J lost 6 bases. CDR3 loop: CASGTRTSGRGGTDTQYF. The CDR3 region has the DNA TGTGCCAGCGGCACAAGGACTAGCGGGAGGGGAGGAACGGATACGCAGTATTTT.

The J gene is TRBJ2-5, the V gene TRBV7-8; D not resolved. This CDR3 has 15 amino acids. Germline lookup yields CDR1 SGHVS and CDR2 FQNEAQ. V lost 2 bases and J 2 bases, leaving 12 bases between the germline ends. CDR3 in DNA: TGTGCCAGCAGCTTAAGGCACAGCGAACAAGAGACCCAGTACTTC. As protein: CASSLRHSEQETQYF.

Notes on this clonotype: This sequence may be a read error, since a much larger clone differs from it by one base. The chain uses TRBV6-5 and TRBJ2-5; 15 bases are shared with TRBD2. This CDR3 comprises 18 residues. CDR1 MNHEY and CDR2 SVGAGI come from the germline V gene. The CDR3 here is CVSSPGLAGGPQQETQYF. Here the CDR3 DNA reads TGTGTCAGCAGCCCTGGACTAGCGGGAGGGCCTCAACAAGAGACCCAGTACTTC.

Regarding this clonotype: Since a much larger clone is just one base distant, this may be a read error. The V gene is TRBV29-1, the J gene TRBJ2-3; TRBD2 agrees at 12 bases. Germline V gene lookup returns CDR1 SQVTM and CDR2 ANQGSEA. There are 12 residues in the CDR3. Trimming removed 7 bases from V and 15 bases from J; junction bases left unmatched: 11. The CDR3 is CSGELAGGPHYF. For the CDR3, the DNA is TGCAGCGGGGAGCTAGCGGGAGGGCCTCATTATTTT.

This chain links TRBV7-2 with TRBJ2-1; the D gene is possibly TRBD2 (6 bases). Germline loops: CDR1 SGHTA, CDR2 FQGNSA. V shed 5 bases and J shed 3 bases, with 17 bases lying between them. The CDR3 is 16 residues long. DNA of the CDR3: TGTGCCAGCAGCGACGACTCGGGGGTTCACTACAATGAGCAGTTCTTC. It translates to CASSDDSGVHYNEQFF.

There are a few counts of this clonotype. The chain carries TRBV7-9 and TRBJ2-1, with 8 bases aligning to TRBD2. CDR1 is SEHNR, CDR2 FQNEAQ, per germline (reference sequence). V gave up 5 bases and J gave up 4 bases; unmatched junction bases: 10. The CDR3 extends over 16 amino acids. This CDR3 reads CASSPTGTRTYNEQFF. The CDR3 region has the DNA TGTGCCAGCAGCCCGACCGGGACTAGGACTTACAATGAGCAGTTCTTC.

The table lists this clonotype with a count of one. Being one base from a much bigger clone, this may be a read error. The J gene is TRBJ2-1, the V gene TRBV4-1; possibly TRBD2 for D (7 bases). The CDR3 is 14 residues long. V lost 7 bases, J lost 9 bases, and 19 bases lay in between. Germline values: CDR1 MGHRA, CDR2 YSYEKL. The CDR3 sequence: CASTIGGARAEQFF. The CDR3 nucleotides are TGCGCCAGCACCATAGGGGGGGCGCGGGCTGAGCAGTTCTTC.

With respect to this clonotype: A read error is possible here, since a much larger clone lies one base away. V gene TRBV28 combines with J gene TRBJ2-2; TRBD2 matches 11 bases. The CDR3 has 15 residues. Germline V gene sequence: CDR1 MDHEN, CDR2 SYDVKM. Trimming took 5 bases from V and 6 from J; bases not matched to a gene: 5. The chain's CDR3 is CASSGTSGNAGELFF. The CDR3, as DNA: TGTGCCAGCAGTGGGACTAGCGGAAACGCCGGGGAGCTGTTTTTT.

This rearrangement joins TRBV12-3 or TRBV12-4 to TRBJ2-3; D is possibly TRBD1 (6 bases). Trimming pared 1 base from V and 1 base from J, leaving 12 bases between. The CDR3 loop spans 16 amino acids. Here the CDR3 DNA reads TGTGCCAGCAGTTTAGGGGGGCGGAGCCGCACAGATACGCAGTATTTT. Protein sequence: CASSLGGRSRTDTQYF.

The chain couples TRBV11-2 to TRBJ2-3; TRBD1 or TRBD2 may be the D gene (5 bases each). The CDR3 is 15 amino acids. Deletions cut 5 bases from V and 4 bases from J, with 16 bases between. Germline CDR1 and CDR2: SGHAT and FQNNGV. The CDR3 region is CASSPIEGLADTQYF. The CDR3 nucleotides read TGTGCCAGCAGCCCGATAGAGGGGTTAGCAGATACGCAGTATTTT.

The gene calls are TRBV29-1 and TRBJ2-3; D remains unclear. This CDR3 contains 12 residues. CDR1 is SQVTM, CDR2 ANQGSEA, per germline. V shed 4 bases and J shed 12 bases, with 17 bases lying between them. The CDR3 loop is CSVGVARDIQYF. In DNA, the CDR3 is TGCAGCGTTGGAGTGGCTAGGGATATCCAGTATTTT.

This clonotype was counted ten times or more. The gene calls are TRBV30 and TRBJ2-7, with a possible D match to TRBD1 (5 bases). V lost 0 bases to trimming and J lost 6 bases, with 6 bases between them. This CDR3 spans 11 amino acids. Germline CDR1 GTSNPN, CDR2 SVGIG (reference sequence). In DNA, the CDR3 is TGTGCCTGGAGTGTCAGGGTCGAGCAGTACTTC. It specifies CAWSVRVEQYF. The full variable domain, its missing parts supplied by reference TRBV30 and TRBJ2-7, is SQTIHQWPATLVQPVGSPLSLECTVEGTSNPNLYWYRQAAGRGLQLLFYSVGIGQISSEVPQNLSASRPQDRQFILSSKKLLLSDSGFYLCAWSVRVEQYFGPGTRLTVT.

This clonotype has at least ten counts. This chain uses TRBV6-1 with TRBJ2-7; TRBD1 agrees at 8 bases. Germline-derived CDR1 and CDR2 are MNHNS and SASEGT. The CDR3 has 15 residues. V dropped 3 bases and J dropped 1; count of bases not matched to a gene: 5. The CDR3 nucleotides read TGTGCCAGCAGTGACCTGAGACAGGGGTCCTACGAGCAGTACTTC. The encoded protein is CASSDLRQGSYEQYF.

The chain combines TRBV6-5 with TRBJ2-7; TRBD2 is a possible D gene (5 bases). CDR1 and CDR2 (germline): MNHEY, SVGAGI. The CDR3 length is 13 residues. V was clipped by 6 bases and J by 6 bases, with 15 bases between them. The CDR3 DNA reads as TGTGCCAGCAGCTCTCCATGGAGGAGCGAGCAGTACTTC. Protein: CASSSPWRSEQYF.

The J gene is TRBJ2-1, the V gene TRBV7-9; 8 positions agree with TRBD2. The CDR3 runs 13 residues. The germline V gene encodes CDR1 SEHNR and CDR2 FQNEAQ (reference sequence). The V segment lost 9 bases and the J segment 6 bases; nucleotides outside the gene matches: 7. In DNA form, the CDR3 reads TGTGCCAGTGCTGGCGGGAGGAGCAATGAGCAGTTCTTC. Protein sequence: CASAGGRSNEQFF.

The table lists this clonotype with a count of one. The V and J genes are TRBV4-2 and TRBJ2-7; 7 nucleotides align to TRBD2. The CDR3 totals 15 residues. Germline-derived CDR1 and CDR2 are LGHNA and YNFKEQ. V dropped 1 base and J dropped 0; count of bases not matched to a gene: 3. The CDR3 bases are TGTGCCAGCAGCCAAGGGGACTACCCCTCCTACGAGCAGTACTTC. Protein: CASSQGDYPSYEQYF.

The rearrangement uses TRBV20-1 and TRBJ1-2; 9 bases match TRBD1. Trimming at V came to 2 bases and at J to 7 bases, leaving 5 bases not matched to a gene. The V gene's germline CDR1 is DFQATT and CDR2 SNEGSKA (reference sequence). The CDR3 length is 13 residues. CDR3 DNA: TGCAGTGCTAGAACAGGGGGCGCGGGTGGCTACACCTTC. This encodes CSARTGGAGGYTF.

This clonotype was seen at least ten times. V and J are TRBV6-5 and TRBJ1-1, with TRBD1 as a possible D gene (5 bases). The CDR3 covers 14 residues. The V end was cut by 6 bases, the J end by 3 bases, with 14 bases between. Germline loops: CDR1 MNHEY, CDR2 SVGAGI. The CDR3 loop is CASSLSWGDTEAFF. Here the CDR3 DNA reads TGTGCCAGCAGCTTATCCTGGGGGGACACTGAAGCTTTCTTT.

This clonotype has a single count. Sequence at one end of the junction differs from germline and may be a read error. The chain combines TRBV5-4 with TRBJ2-3; the D is unclear. Germline V lookup: CDR1 SGHNT, CDR2 YYREEE (reference sequence). This CDR3 has 12 amino acids. CDR3 sequence: CTSSLTSDTQYF. The DNA of the CDR3 is TGTACCAGCAGCTTAACATCGGATACGCAGTATTTT.

This clonotype was picked up one time. Because the CDR3 is missing its conserved closing phenylalanine or tryptophan, this is likely a read error. The chain couples TRBV11-1 to TRBJ1-6, with D possibly TRBD1 on 5 matching bases. The CDR3 covers 13 residues. Germline CDR1 SGHAT, CDR2 FQDESV (reference sequence). CDR3 loop: CASSRTLVSLLHS. DNA of the CDR3: TGTGCCAGCAGCCGGACACTGGTTTCACTCCTCCACTCT.

Remarks on this clonotype: A much larger clone is a single base away; this may be a read error. The chain employs TRBV12-3 or TRBV12-4 and TRBJ1-2; D call uncertain. The CDR3 sequence is 14 residues long. V shed 4 bases and J shed 5 bases, with 14 bases lying between them. For the CDR3, the DNA is TGTGCCAGCAGTTACAGTAGGGCTGGGTATGGCTACACCTTC. As protein: CASSYSRAGYGYTF.

To note about this clonotype: It may be a read error: a sequence one base away is much more abundant. The chain employs TRBV6-1 and TRBJ2-3; D uncertain. Germline V gene lookup returns CDR1 MNHNS and CDR2 SASEGT. Deletions cut 7 bases from V and 2 bases from J, with 10 bases between. The CDR3 contains 13 residues. Written as DNA, the CDR3 is TGTGCCAGCACGGTGGGATACACAGATACGCAGTATTTT. This translates into CASTVGYTDTQYF.

Of note for this clonotype: A much larger clonotype is one base distant, so this may be a read error. The chain uses TRBV6-5 and TRBJ1-1; D is ambiguous. Germline V gene data show CDR1 as MNHEY and CDR2 as SVGAGI. The CDR3 spans 16 residues. The CDR3 DNA sequence: TGTGCCTGCAGTGACTGGACCGAGAGGATTAACACTGAAGCTTTCTTT. Protein: CACSDWTERINTEAFF.

Notes on this clonotype: As the CDR3 is not closed by the conserved phenylalanine or tryptophan, this likely results from a read error. The J gene is TRBJ1-1, the V gene TRBV11-2, with D perhaps TRBD1 (5 bases). CDR3 length: 15 amino acids. The germline V gene encodes CDR1 SGHAT and CDR2 FQNNGV. CDR3 sequence: CTSSLEGQGVTEAFL. Written as DNA, the CDR3 is TGTACCAGCAGCTTAGAGGGGCAGGGTGTCACTGAAGCTTTCTTA.